These 5 T cell receptor beta chains share one sample of origin, sequenced in a study of CD8 T cells in Susac syndrome. Random hexamers were used to reverse transcribe the RNA input (about 0.45 to 1 ug). MiXCR, run by TCRdb on the immunoSEQ multiplex PCR reads, gives a single entry per CDR3 protein. The sample includes roughly 150,000 distinct CDR3 sequences, nearly 97% of them seen just once. Sample: CD8+ T cells from PBMCs. Receptors originate from a human donor with multiple sclerosis.

The rearrangement uses TRBV3-1 and TRBJ2-2, with 10 bases aligning to TRBD1. The V and J ends lost 2 bases and 4 bases, in that order; junction bases with no gene match: 10. The CDR3 spans 18 residues. Germline CDR1 is LGHDT and CDR2 is YNNKEL (reference sequence). The CDR3 loop is CASSQTRQGATSTGELFF. The CDR3 bases are TGTGCCAGCAGCCAAACGAGACAGGGGGCAACCTCCACCGGGGAGCTGTTTTTT.

The genes are TRBV20-1 and TRBJ2-7, with D unresolved. Germline lookup yields CDR1 DFQATT and CDR2 SNEGSKA (reference sequence). With 0 bases removed from V and 3 bases from J, the gap between germline ends came to 15 bases. This CDR3 is 15 amino acids long. CDR3 sequence reads: CSAREYRALGYEQYF. CDR3 in DNA: TGCAGTGCTAGAGAATATCGAGCTCTAGGCTACGAGCAGTACTTC.

The gene calls are TRBV2 and TRBJ1-1; 8 bases are shared with TRBD1. V gave up 7 bases and J gave up 5 bases; unmatched junction bases: 9. There are 14 residues in the CDR3. In germline, CDR1 is SNHLY, CDR2 FYNNEI. CDR3 sequence reads: CASTAGQGFTEAFF. CDR3 bases: TGTGCCAGCACCGCCGGACAGGGTTTTACTGAAGCTTTCTTT.

The chain recombines TRBV15 with TRBJ2-6; D is uncertain. In germline, CDR1 is LNHNV, CDR2 YYDKDF (reference sequence). The CDR3 is 15 amino acids. Trimming cost V 4 bases and J 2 bases, with 9 bases left between them. The CDR3 loop is CATSMARAGANVLTF. The CDR3 nucleotides are TGTGCCACCAGCATGGCACGGGCTGGGGCCAACGTCCTGACTTTC.

V gene TRBV27 combines with J gene TRBJ1-5; D is unresolved. Trimming shortened V by 3 bases and J by 2 bases, and 11 bases separated the two germline ends. This CDR3 is built from 15 residues. Germline CDR1 is MNHEY and CDR2 is SMNVEV (reference sequence). The CDR3 spells CASSFSGNGNQPQHF. The CDR3 DNA reads as TGTGCCAGCAGTTTTTCGGGAAACGGCAATCAGCCCCAGCATTTT.